This is a list of T cell receptor beta chains from one sample in a study of cytomegalovirus exposure and HLA in healthy donors. TCRdb keeps only in-frame clones here, not all; method: immunoSEQ multiplex PCR. The sample carries 100,000 to 150,000 clones, around 81% recorded once. Specimen: PBMCs. The receptors come from a woman in her fifties or sixties in good health and CMV-seronegative. The CDR3 runs from the conserved cysteine through the conserved F or W. A D gene is named only where the DNA matches it firmly. Expanded clones are given a class, and other clones once, few, many or no size at all.

TGTGCCAGCAGCCTATCCCTGGCGGGAGGAGAGACCCAGTACTTC,CASSLSLAGGETQYF,few,15,TRBJ2-5,TRBD2,TRBV4-2
TGTGCCAGCAGCGTCCGGGACAGGGGATACTCTGGAAACACCATATATTTT,CASSVRDRGYSGNTIYF,NA,17,TRBJ1-3,TRBD1,TRBV9
TGTGCCAGCAGTGAATCTCTAGCGGGAGGGGTGGATACGCAGTATTTT,CASSESLAGGVDTQYF,NA,16,TRBJ2-3,TRBD2,TRBV2
TGTGCCAGCAGCCGACAGGGGTGGGGCTACACCTTC,CASSRQGWGYTF,once,12,TRBJ1-2,TRBD1,TRBV6-5
TGTGCCAGCTCACAGGGGACAGCAGCCCAAGAGACCCAGTACTTC,CASSQGTAAQETQYF,NA,15,TRBJ2-5,TRBD1,TRBV18
TGTGCCAGCAGTTTGGGACTAGTGGGCTACGAGCAGTACTTC,CASSLGLVGYEQYF,NA,14,TRBJ2-7,TRBD2,TRBV28
TGTGCCAGTGGCCGGCGGGGCCCCGGGGAGCTGTTTTTT,CASGRRGPGELFF,NA,13,TRBJ2-2,NA,TRBV28
TGTGCCAGCAGCCCCAACCTTCTAGCGGGAGCTGTTTGGGACCAAGAGACCCAGTACTTC,CASSPNLLAGAVWDQETQYF,NA,20,TRBJ2-5,TRBD2,TRBV5-4
TGTGCCAGCAGCGTAGATCGGGGGGCGCTGGGCTACACCTTC,CASSVDRGALGYTF,NA,14,TRBJ1-2,NA,TRBV9
TGTGCCAGCACCGGGGACAGGGGGCAAGAGACCCAGTACTTC,CASTGDRGQETQYF,NA,14,TRBJ2-5,TRBD1,TRBV6-5
TGTGCCAGCAGCCATCGGGACACTAATCAGCCCCAGCATTTT,CASSHRDTNQPQHF,NA,14,TRBJ1-5,NA,TRBV25-1
TGTGCCAGCAGCTTACTAGCGGGAAATGAGCAGTTCTTC,CASSLLAGNEQFF,NA,13,TRBJ2-1,TRBD2,TRBV7-2
TGTGCCAGTGCTGACAGCACGCCCCAGCATTTT,CASADSTPQHF,NA,11,TRBJ1-5,NA,TRBV19
TGTGTTAGTAGCGGGAGCAATGAGCAGTTCTTC,CVSSGSNEQFF,NA,11,TRBJ2-1,TRBD2,TRBV27
TGTGCCAGCAGTACCCTTCCGGGACAGACGGGTACCCAGTACTTC,CASSTLPGQTGTQYF,NA,15,TRBJ2-5,TRBD1,TRBV27
TGTGCCAGCAGTTACCAAGCGGGAGGGGTGGATACGCAGTATTTT,CASSYQAGGVDTQYF,NA,15,TRBJ2-3,TRBD2,TRBV6-6
TGTGCCAGCAGTTTACCCAGCACCGGGGAGCTGTTTTTT,CASSLPSTGELFF,NA,13,TRBJ2-2,NA,TRBV27
TGTGCCAGCAGTCCGATAACACTAGCGCGGGGGGAGCTGTTTTTT,CASSPITLARGELFF,NA,15,TRBJ2-2,TRBD2,TRBV7-9
TGTTCCAGCAGCCCAATACTACAGGTTTTCAACACTGAAGCTTTCTTT,CSSSPILQVFNTEAFF,NA,16,TRBJ1-1,NA,TRBV7-9
TGTGCCAGCAGCGTAGTTCGGACTAGCGGGAGTGAGTCAGATACGCAGTATTTT,CASSVVRTSGSESDTQYF,few,18,TRBJ2-3,TRBD2,TRBV9
TGTGCCAGCAGCCCCCAGGACAGGTACAATGAGCAGTTCTTC,CASSPQDRYNEQFF,NA,14,TRBJ2-1,TRBD1,TRBV2
TGTGCCAGCAGTGTTAGCTACGAGCAGTACTTC,CASSVSYEQYF,NA,11,TRBJ2-7,NA,TRBV28
TGTGCCAGCAGCTCCACTAGCGGACTGAACAATGAGCAGTTCTTC,CASSSTSGLNNEQFF,NA,15,TRBJ2-1,TRBD2,TRBV7-9
TGCGCCAGCAGCCAAGCCGGCGATGGTACTAGCGGACTCGGGGAGCAGTACTTC,CASSQAGDGTSGLGEQYF,NA,18,TRBJ2-7,TRBD2,TRBV4-1
TGTGCCACCCATCAAGGACAGAATCAGCCCCAGCATTTT,CATHQGQNQPQHF,NA,13,TRBJ1-5,NA,TRBV6-6
TGTGCCAGCAGCCCCCGGACAGGGACTGGAGATACGCAGTATTTT,CASSPRTGTGDTQYF,NA,15,TRBJ2-3,TRBD1,TRBV4-2
TGTGCCAGCAGCCCTGGAGCCTGGACTGAAGCTTTCTTT,CASSPGAWTEAFF,NA,13,TRBJ1-1,NA,TRBV14
TGTGCCAGCAGCTCGGACAGAAACACTGAAGCTTTCTTT,CASSSDRNTEAFF,NA,13,TRBJ1-1,NA,TRBV7-9
TGTGCCAGCAGCCGAGAATCTAATAGCAATCAGCCCCAGCATTTT,CASSRESNSNQPQHF,NA,15,TRBJ1-5,NA,TRBV7-2
TGTGCCAGCTCCCAGACAGGGGGAAACACCATATATTTT,CASSQTGGNTIYF,once,13,TRBJ1-3,TRBD1,TRBV4-2
TGTGCCAGCAGTTACCTCGGACTAGGGGGCAATGAGCAGTTCTTC,CASSYLGLGGNEQFF,NA,15,TRBJ2-1,NA,TRBV6-5
TGTGCCACCCGCCGGGGGGGCAGTAGGGACACTGAAGCTTTCTTT,CATRRGGSRDTEAFF,NA,15,TRBJ1-1,NA,TRBV7-8
TGTGCCAGCAGCTTAAATAGTCGGGGCTACACCTTC,CASSLNSRGYTF,NA,12,TRBJ1-2,NA,TRBV11-3
TGTGCCAGCAGCCTAACAGGGGGCGTCAATCAGCCCCAGCATTTT,CASSLTGGVNQPQHF,NA,15,TRBJ1-5,TRBD1,TRBV7-9
TGTGCCAGCAGATTTGACATCGAGACCCAGTACTTC,CASRFDIETQYF,NA,12,TRBJ2-5,NA,TRBV7-9
TGTGCCAGCAGCCAGCCTAAGACAGTCTACAATGAGCAGTTCTTC,CASSQPKTVYNEQFF,NA,15,TRBJ2-1,NA,TRBV5-8
TGTGCCAGCAGCTGGGTGGACGGGGGGTTGAACCCCTTC,CASSWVDGGLNPF,few,13,TRBJ1-2,NA,TRBV5-6
TGTGCCAGCAGCTCCGGACTCCTGAACACTGAAGCTTTCTTT,CASSSGLLNTEAFF,NA,14,TRBJ1-1,NA,TRBV7-9
TGTGCCAGCAGTGCCTCCGGGACACCCAATCAGCCCCAGAATTTT,CASSASGTPNQPQNF,NA,15,TRBJ1-5,NA,TRBV25-1
TGTGCCAGCAGGGGACAGAGCTATGGCTACACCTTC,CASRGQSYGYTF,NA,12,TRBJ1-2,TRBD1,TRBV6-5
TGTGCCAGCAGGCTAGCGGGAGCCTACAATGAGCAGTTCTTC,CASRLAGAYNEQFF,NA,14,TRBJ2-1,TRBD2,TRBV2
TGTGCCAGTAAGGCCCTGGGAGAGAACACTGAAGCTTTCTTT,CASKALGENTEAFF,NA,14,TRBJ1-1,NA,TRBV19
TGTGCCAGCTCAGTCCCCCGGCAGGAAAACACCATATATTTT,CASSVPRQENTIYF,NA,14,TRBJ1-3,NA,TRBV28
TGTGCCAGCAGCGATACAGGGGCATACCAGCCCCAGCATTTT,CASSDTGAYQPQHF,few,14,TRBJ1-5,TRBD1,TRBV25-1
TGCAGCGTTGAAATTAGCGGGTACTACGAGCAGTACTTC,CSVEISGYYEQYF,once,13,TRBJ2-7,TRBD2,TRBV29-1